This T cell receptor beta chain comes out of a study of blood T cell repertoires in COVID-19. V lost 2 bases to trimming and J lost 14 bases, with 10 bases between them. Germline CDR1 is GTSNPN and CDR2 is SVGIG (reference sequence). This CDR3 contains 11 residues. This clone was counted between two and nine times. Profiled with immunoSEQ multiplex PCR; TCRdb holds only in-frame clones, not every one. The sample contains approximately 82,000 clones, roughly 78% of which appear only once. The chain has TRBV30 and TRBJ1-6; D not resolved. The TCR comes from a man aged 50 to 59 with active or convalescent COVID-19. The sequenced sample consisted of peripheral blood. The CDR3 is CAWSPTSTLHF. For the CDR3, the DNA is TGTGCCTGGAGTCCGACTTCCACCCTCCACTTT.